The present TCR beta chain was sequenced within a study of T-cell reconstitution after alpha-beta-depleted transplantation in children. Study-level results: Counts and diversity of T cells one year after transplant came mostly from newly produced T cells. Day-60 TCRbeta diversity that was high in some patients was derived from surviving recipient T cells and thymic progenitors. Expanded clones from the graft, numbering several hundred, reportedly supplied alpha-beta T cells about two months after transplant.

For TCRbeta, the library was prepared with unique molecular identifiers. A single record per CDR3 protein comes from TCRdb applying MiXCR to the PCR reads. This repertoire shows fewer than 700,000 distinct CDR3 sequences, 10% to 15% found once; its top ten account for 2.2%. This clonotype showed up just a few times. The antigen is unknown. CDR3 length: 11 amino acids. From germline, CDR1 is DFQATT and CDR2 SNEGSKA (reference sequence). V was pared by 3 bases and J by 5 bases, with 6 bases between. The clonotype comes from a male patient between 10 and 17 years old who had a stem cell transplant for acute myeloid leukemia, so the T cells may come from the graft donor. This chain joins TRBV20-1 and TRBJ2-3; D unclear. The material sequenced was PBMCs, mostly from graft donor cells, taken 360 days after TCRalphabeta/CD19-depleted stem cell transplant. The CDR3 is CSARAKDTQYF. The CDR3 bases are TGCAGTGCTAGGGCTAAAGATACGCAGTATTTT.